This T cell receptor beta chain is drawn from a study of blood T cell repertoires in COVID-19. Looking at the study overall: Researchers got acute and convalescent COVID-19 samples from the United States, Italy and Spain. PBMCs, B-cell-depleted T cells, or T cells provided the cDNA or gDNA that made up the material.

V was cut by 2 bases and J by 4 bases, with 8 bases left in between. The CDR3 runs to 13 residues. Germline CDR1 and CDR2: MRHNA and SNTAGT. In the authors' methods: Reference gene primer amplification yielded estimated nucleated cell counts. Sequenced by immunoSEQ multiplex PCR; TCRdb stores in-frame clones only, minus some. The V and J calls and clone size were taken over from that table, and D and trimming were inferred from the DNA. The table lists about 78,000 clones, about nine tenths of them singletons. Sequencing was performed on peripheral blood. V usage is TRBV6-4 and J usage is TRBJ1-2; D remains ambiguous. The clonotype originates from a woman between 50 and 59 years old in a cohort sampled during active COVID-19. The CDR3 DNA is TGTGCCAGCAGTGACGGGCCTCTCTATGGCTACACCTTC. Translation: CASSDGPLYGYTF.